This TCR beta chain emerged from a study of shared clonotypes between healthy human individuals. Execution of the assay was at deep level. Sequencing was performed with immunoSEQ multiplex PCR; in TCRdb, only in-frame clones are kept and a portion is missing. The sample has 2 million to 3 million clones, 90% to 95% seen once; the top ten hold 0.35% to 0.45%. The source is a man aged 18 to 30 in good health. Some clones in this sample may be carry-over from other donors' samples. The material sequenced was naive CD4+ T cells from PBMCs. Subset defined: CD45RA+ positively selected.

This CDR3 reads CASSLAGLFYNEQFF. In DNA, the CDR3 is TGTGCCAGCAGCTTAGCGGGTCTATTCTACAATGAGCAGTTCTTC. V gene TRBV7-2 combines with J gene TRBJ2-1; D ambiguous. The germline V gene has CDR1 SGHTA and CDR2 FQGNSA. This CDR3 contains 15 residues. Trimming left V 0 bases short and J 3 bases short, with 9 bases between.